A selection of T cell receptor beta chains follows, all from one sample in a study of control samples from healthy donors and cancer patients. Generated by immunoSEQ multiplex PCR, the TCRdb table keeps only in-frame clones and is missing some. Among 110,000 or so clones listed, approximately 82% were seen once. Material for sequencing was blood. The receptors derive from a man aged 18-30 years in good health. The CDR3 runs from the conserved cysteine through the conserved F or W. Each record gives: D gene, V gene, J gene, clone size, CDR3 protein, CDR3 DNA. D genes are given only for firm matches. A row's size may be missing; if present it is once, few, many or a size class.

D: -; V: TRBV6-4; J: TRBJ2-7; size: -; CDR3: CASSDSTCSQDSYEQYF; DNA: TGTGCCAGCAGTGACTCGACCTGTAGTCAGGACTCCTACGAGCAGTACTTC
D: TRBD2; V: TRBV19; J: TRBJ2-2; size: -; CDR3: CARRRGGGAIGELFF; DNA: TGTGCCAGGCGGCGCGGCGGGGGGGCCATCGGGGAGCTGTTTTTT
D: -; V: TRBV7-2; J: TRBJ1-1; size: -; CDR3: CASSLITGVEAFF; DNA: TGTGCCAGCAGCTTAATCACGGGGGTTGAAGCTTTCTTT
D: -; V: TRBV24-1; J: TRBJ2-3; size: once; CDR3: CATAVRDTQYF; DNA: TGTGCCACCGCGGTGCGCGATACGCAGTATTTT
D: -; V: TRBV7-9; J: TRBJ2-3; size: -; CDR3: CASSPRTISTDTQYF; DNA: TGTGCCAGCAGCCCAAGGACAATTAGCACAGATACGCAGTATTTT
D: TRBD2; V: TRBV7-2; J: TRBJ2-7; size: -; CDR3: CASSISGGPLEQYF; DNA: TGTGCCAGCAGCATTAGCGGGGGGCCTCTCGAGCAGTACTTC
D: TRBD1; V: TRBV6-2/TRBV6-3; J: TRBJ1-1; size: -; CDR3: CASSYSVAPGQGSTEAFF; DNA: TGTGCCAGCAGTTACTCCGTTGCCCCGGGACAGGGAAGCACTGAAGCTTTCTTT
D: TRBD1; V: TRBV5-4; J: TRBJ1-2; size: -; CDR3: CASSDARDRQHRVYTF; DNA: TGTGCCAGCAGCGATGCCCGGGACAGGCAACACCGGGTATACACCTTC
D: -; V: TRBV19; J: TRBJ2-3; size: -; CDR3: CASSMSTYPGTDTQYF; DNA: TGTGCCAGTAGTATGTCGACATACCCGGGGACAGATACGCAGTATTTT
D: TRBD1; V: TRBV27; J: TRBJ2-3; size: once; CDR3: CASSSSGQGADTQYF; DNA: TGTGCCAGCAGTTCGTCGGGACAGGGTGCAGATACGCAGTATTTT
D: TRBD1; V: TRBV29-1; J: TRBJ1-5; size: few; CDR3: CSVESVGTGGIVSNQPQHF; DNA: TGCAGCGTTGAGAGTGTTGGGACAGGCGGAATAGTTAGCAATCAGCCCCAGCATTTT
D: -; V: TRBV14; J: TRBJ1-3; size: -; CDR3: CASSQIRGGSGNTIYF; DNA: TGTGCCAGCAGCCAAATTAGGGGAGGCTCTGGAAACACCATATATTTT
D: -; V: TRBV5-4; J: TRBJ2-2; size: -; CDR3: CASSLGEGYQAGELFF; DNA: TGTGCCAGCAGCTTGGGTGAGGGTTACCAGGCCGGGGAGCTGTTTTTT
D: TRBD2; V: TRBV5-1; J: TRBJ2-7; size: -; CDR3: CASSSGTSGGARSYEQYF; DNA: TGCGCCAGCAGCTCAGGGACTAGCGGGGGGGCCCGTTCCTACGAGCAGTACTTC
D: -; V: TRBV4-1; J: TRBJ1-4; size: once; CDR3: CAFGGATNEKLFF; DNA: TGCGCCTTCGGGGGGGCAACTAATGAAAAACTGTTTTTT
D: TRBD1; V: TRBV6-2/TRBV6-3; J: TRBJ1-5; size: -; CDR3: CASSLLDGTGVSLRGQPQHF; DNA: TGTGCCAGCAGTTTACTAGATGGGACAGGGGTGTCCCTACGGGGTCAGCCCCAGCATTTT
D: -; V: TRBV18; J: TRBJ1-1; size: -; CDR3: CASSPSGLLSPNTEAFF; DNA: TGTGCCAGCTCACCTTCGGGCCTCCTAAGCCCGAACACTGAAGCTTTCTTT
D: -; V: TRBV4-3; J: TRBJ1-4; size: -; CDR3: CASSQDGGYANEKLFF; DNA: TGCGCCAGCAGCCAAGACGGTGGTTATGCTAATGAAAAACTGTTTTTT
D: -; V: TRBV6-5; J: TRBJ1-2; size: once; CDR3: CASSYSGPYGYTF; DNA: TGTGCCAGCAGTTACTCCGGTCCCTATGGCTACACCTTC
D: -; V: TRBV19; J: TRBJ1-1; size: -; CDR3: CASSIDFRVTEAFF; DNA: TGTGCCAGTAGTATAGATTTCAGGGTCACTGAAGCTTTCTTT
D: TRBD1; V: TRBV24-1; J: TRBJ2-5; size: -; CDR3: CATSTGTGGETQYF; DNA: TGTGCCACCAGTACCGGGACAGGGGGAGAGACCCAGTACTTC
D: -; V: TRBV25-1; J: TRBJ1-1; size: -; CDR3: CASSDDREGTEAFF; DNA: TGTGCCAGCAGTGATGACAGAGAGGGCACTGAAGCTTTCTTT
D: -; V: TRBV14; J: TRBJ2-3; size: -; CDR3: CASSQFLKADTQYF; DNA: TGTGCCAGCAGCCAATTCCTCAAGGCCGATACGCAGTATTTT
D: -; V: TRBV28; J: TRBJ2-7; size: once; CDR3: CASSLGPNEQYF; DNA: TGTGCCAGCAGTTTAGGCCCAAACGAGCAGTACTTC
D: -; V: TRBV10-2; J: TRBJ2-3; size: -; CDR3: CASKLGQTSTDTQYF; DNA: TGCGCCAGCAAGTTAGGACAGACCTCCACAGATACGCAGTATTTT
D: -; V: TRBV30; J: TRBJ2-5; size: -; CDR3: CAWSPGTYQETQYF; DNA: TGTGCCTGGAGTCCCGGGACGTACCAAGAGACCCAGTACTTC